The entry below gives a single T cell receptor beta chain sequence along with its context. Recruited during active infection, patients (from Seattle) were subsequently followed longitudinally. The entry originates in a study of blood T cell repertoires in COVID-19. Study information: Acute-phase and convalescent COVID-19 samples originated in the United States, Italy and Spain. Sample material is recorded as cDNA or gDNA derived from T cells, B-cell-depleted T cells, or PBMCs.

Per the authors' pipeline: Nucleated cell counts were estimated from reference gene primer amplification. This table comes from immunoSEQ multiplex PCR, and its TCRdb copy is limited to in-frame clones, with some not included. V and J calls plus clone size are reproduced from that table; the DNA served to infer D and trimming. Of approximately 350,000 clones listed, roughly 90% are singletons. Germline V CDR1 and CDR2: LNHDA, SQIVND (reference sequence). Unmatched junction bases numbered 5, after V lost 8 bases and J lost 3 bases. The CDR3 is 14 amino acids. The TCR sequence derives from a woman in her twenties or thirties with COVID-19, enrolled during active disease. Sample: peripheral blood. The V call is TRBV19, the J call TRBJ1-5; 9 bases are a match to TRBD1. CDR3 protein: CASGWTGVNQPQHF. DNA for the CDR3: TGTGCCAGTGGCTGGACAGGGGTCAATCAGCCCCAGCATTTT.